A selection of T cell receptor beta chains follows, all from one sample in a study of blood T cell repertoires in COVID-19. Sequencing was performed with immunoSEQ multiplex PCR; in TCRdb, only in-frame clones are kept and a portion is missing. The table includes some 200,000 clones, just over 85% detected once. The specimen sequenced was peripheral blood. Receptor source: an elderly man with acute or convalescent COVID-19. The CDR3 runs from the conserved cysteine through the conserved F or W. Each record gives: CDR3 DNA, CDR3 protein, D gene, J gene, clone size, V gene. The D gene is left open where the match is weak. Rows may omit the clone size; those that give it use once, few, many or a size class.

CDR3 DNA: TGTGCCAGCAATCGCCTCAGCACCGGGGAGCTGTTTTTT
CDR3 protein: CASNRLSTGELFF
D gene: NA
J gene: TRBJ2-2
clone size: NA
V gene: TRBV7-2

CDR3 DNA: TGTGCCAGCAGCTCCGGACTAGCTCGAGTCAATGAGCAGTTCTTC
CDR3 protein: CASSSGLARVNEQFF
D gene: TRBD2
J gene: TRBJ2-1
clone size: NA
V gene: TRBV7-3

CDR3 DNA: TGTGCCAGCAGCTTGTTGGCTAGCGGTACCTACAATGAGCAGTTCTTC
CDR3 protein: CASSLLASGTYNEQFF
D gene: TRBD2
J gene: TRBJ2-1
clone size: NA
V gene: TRBV5-4

CDR3 DNA: TGTGCCAGCAGCGGACAGGGGCGAACCGGGGAGCTGTTTTTT
CDR3 protein: CASSGQGRTGELFF
D gene: TRBD1
J gene: TRBJ2-2
clone size: NA
V gene: TRBV25-1

CDR3 DNA: TGTGCCAGCAGCTTAGGAGGGGGCCGGACCGGGGAGCTGTTTTTT
CDR3 protein: CASSLGGGRTGELFF
D gene: TRBD1
J gene: TRBJ2-2
clone size: NA
V gene: TRBV7-9

CDR3 DNA: TGTGCCAGCAGTCCCCTAGGGGGCAGGGGCTATGGCTACACCTTC
CDR3 protein: CASSPLGGRGYGYTF
D gene: TRBD1
J gene: TRBJ1-2
clone size: once
V gene: TRBV2

CDR3 DNA: TGTGCCAGTAGAGGTACCCGGGAACGCACCGGAAACACCATATATTTT
CDR3 protein: CASRGTRERTGNTIYF
D gene: NA
J gene: TRBJ1-3
clone size: NA
V gene: TRBV19

CDR3 DNA: TGTGCCAGCAGCTCCCAGCGGGGACTAGCGGCCGAGGGGCAGTACTTC
CDR3 protein: CASSSQRGLAAEGQYF
D gene: TRBD2
J gene: TRBJ2-7
clone size: once
V gene: TRBV7-2

CDR3 DNA: TGCAGTGCTAGAGCCTACTTCGGGCAGTTCTTC
CDR3 protein: CSARAYFGQFF
D gene: NA
J gene: TRBJ2-1
clone size: NA
V gene: TRBV20-1

CDR3 DNA: TGTGCCAGCAGCCCGCAGGACAGTGGCTACACCTTC
CDR3 protein: CASSPQDSGYTF
D gene: NA
J gene: TRBJ1-2
clone size: NA
V gene: TRBV11-3

CDR3 DNA: TGTGCCAGCAGTGACGAATCTAGGCCGACTTCCCGCGATGAGCAGTTCTTC
CDR3 protein: CASSDESRPTSRDEQFF
D gene: NA
J gene: TRBJ2-1
clone size: NA
V gene: TRBV6-1

CDR3 DNA: TGTGCCAGCAGCCCCGCCCCAGCGGCCCACAATGAGCAGTTCTTC
CDR3 protein: CASSPAPAAHNEQFF
D gene: NA
J gene: TRBJ2-1
clone size: NA
V gene: TRBV9

CDR3 DNA: TGCGCCAGCAGCCAAGCGCTCAGCTCCTACAATGAGCAGTTCTTC
CDR3 protein: CASSQALSSYNEQFF
D gene: NA
J gene: TRBJ2-1
clone size: NA
V gene: TRBV4-1

CDR3 DNA: TGCGCCAGCAGCTTGGAGGGGCTGACGGCCGCTTTCTTT
CDR3 protein: CASSLEGLTAAFF
D gene: NA
J gene: TRBJ1-1
clone size: once
V gene: TRBV5-1

CDR3 DNA: TGTGCCAGTACTCAGGGCTATGGCTACACCTTC
CDR3 protein: CASTQGYGYTF
D gene: NA
J gene: TRBJ1-2
clone size: NA
V gene: TRBV19

CDR3 DNA: TGTGCCAGCAGATATGGACAGGGATCGGCAGATACGCAGTATTTT
CDR3 protein: CASRYGQGSADTQYF
D gene: TRBD1
J gene: TRBJ2-3
clone size: once
V gene: TRBV2

CDR3 DNA: NA
CDR3 protein: CASSVPSFGCGTSGCAYNEQFF
D gene: NA
J gene: TRBJ2-1
clone size: NA
V gene: TRBV21-1

CDR3 DNA: TGCGCCAGCAGCCCTGGCCGGGACTTTAGGGATACGCAGTATTTT
CDR3 protein: CASSPGRDFRDTQYF
D gene: NA
J gene: TRBJ2-3
clone size: NA
V gene: TRBV5-1

CDR3 DNA: TGTGCCAGCAGCAAAGCGACAGGTCGTACTGGGAATCAGCCCCAGCATTTT
CDR3 protein: CASSKATGRTGNQPQHF
D gene: NA
J gene: TRBJ1-5
clone size: NA
V gene: TRBV21-1

CDR3 DNA: TGTGCCAGCAGTTACGGGAGGGCAGAGAGTGAAAAACTGTTTTTT
CDR3 protein: CASSYGRAESEKLFF
D gene: NA
J gene: TRBJ1-4
clone size: NA
V gene: TRBV6-5

CDR3 DNA: TGTGCCAGCAGCCAAGATAGCGGGAGGAGACCCGGGGAGCTGTTTTTT
CDR3 protein: CASSQDSGRRPGELFF
D gene: TRBD2
J gene: TRBJ2-2
clone size: few
V gene: TRBV7-3

CDR3 DNA: TGTGCCAGCGCGGGACAGGAGAACTATGGCTACACCTTC
CDR3 protein: CASAGQENYGYTF
D gene: TRBD1
J gene: TRBJ1-2
clone size: once
V gene: TRBV27

CDR3 DNA: TGTGCCAGCTCAACGGGACTAGCGGGAACTAACTCCTACAATGAGCAGTTCTTC
CDR3 protein: CASSTGLAGTNSYNEQFF
D gene: TRBD2
J gene: TRBJ2-1
clone size: NA
V gene: TRBV18

CDR3 DNA: TGCGCCAGCAGCCAATCGAAAAACCAACAGGGAGCCGACTCTGGAAACACCATATATTTT
CDR3 protein: CASSQSKNQQGADSGNTIYF
D gene: NA
J gene: TRBJ1-3
clone size: NA
V gene: TRBV4-3

CDR3 DNA: TGTGCCAGCAGCTGGGGAGCGGGTAGCTCCTACAATGAGCAGTTCTTC
CDR3 protein: CASSWGAGSSYNEQFF
D gene: NA
J gene: TRBJ2-1
clone size: NA
V gene: TRBV5-5

CDR3 DNA: TGTGCCATCAGTGTTGGACTAGTGAACTACGAGCAGTACTTC
CDR3 protein: CAISVGLVNYEQYF
D gene: TRBD2
J gene: TRBJ2-7
clone size: NA
V gene: TRBV10-3

CDR3 DNA: TGTGCTAGCAGCTTACCAGACAGGGAGGCCCGTTTGTCTGGGGCCAACGTCCTGACTTTC
CDR3 protein: CASSLPDREARLSGANVLTF
D gene: NA
J gene: TRBJ2-6
clone size: NA
V gene: TRBV7-7

CDR3 DNA: TGTGCCAGCAGTCGGGGCGCGGGAAATCAGCCCCAGCATTTT
CDR3 protein: CASSRGAGNQPQHF
D gene: NA
J gene: TRBJ1-5
clone size: NA
V gene: TRBV6-5

CDR3 DNA: TGTGCCAGTAGTGGGACAGGGTCATTCGAGTATGGCTACACCTTC
CDR3 protein: CASSGTGSFEYGYTF
D gene: TRBD1
J gene: TRBJ1-2
clone size: NA
V gene: TRBV19

CDR3 DNA: TGCGCCAGCAGCGTTCCCCTACAGGGGACGAACATTCAGTACTTC
CDR3 protein: CASSVPLQGTNIQYF
D gene: TRBD1
J gene: TRBJ2-4
clone size: NA
V gene: TRBV5-1

CDR3 DNA: TGTGCCTGGAGTACTACAGGCACCGGGGAGCTGTTTTTT
CDR3 protein: CAWSTTGTGELFF
D gene: NA
J gene: TRBJ2-2
clone size: NA
V gene: TRBV30

CDR3 DNA: TGTGCCAGTAGCCCGGGAACGAACACCGGGGAGCTGTTTTTT
CDR3 protein: CASSPGTNTGELFF
D gene: NA
J gene: TRBJ2-2
clone size: NA
V gene: TRBV19

CDR3 DNA: TGTGCCAGCAGCTTAATTCGGACAGGGCTTCAAGAGCAGTACTTC
CDR3 protein: CASSLIRTGLQEQYF
D gene: TRBD1
J gene: TRBJ2-7
clone size: once
V gene: TRBV7-3

CDR3 DNA: TGTGCCAGCAGCTCAAACAGGGGCTCCTACAATGAGCAGTTCTTC
CDR3 protein: CASSSNRGSYNEQFF
D gene: TRBD1
J gene: TRBJ2-1
clone size: NA
V gene: TRBV11-2

CDR3 DNA: TGTGCCAGCACCCAAATGACAGGCCGCCGTACGCAGTATTTT
CDR3 protein: CASTQMTGRRTQYF
D gene: NA
J gene: TRBJ2-3
clone size: NA
V gene: TRBV5-5

CDR3 DNA: TGTGCCAGCAGCGTCGGACTAGCGGGAGGGAATGAGCAGTTCTTC
CDR3 protein: CASSVGLAGGNEQFF
D gene: TRBD2
J gene: TRBJ2-1
clone size: NA
V gene: TRBV7-9

CDR3 DNA: TGTGCCAGCAGCTTGGTTGGGACAGGATTAAACATTCAGTACTTC
CDR3 protein: CASSLVGTGLNIQYF
D gene: TRBD1
J gene: TRBJ2-4
clone size: NA
V gene: TRBV5-6

CDR3 DNA: TGTGCCAGTAGTTCCGGACTAGCGGGAGGGCAAGAGACCCAGTACTTC
CDR3 protein: CASSSGLAGGQETQYF
D gene: TRBD2
J gene: TRBJ2-5
clone size: NA
V gene: TRBV19

CDR3 DNA: TGTGCCAGCAGTGAATCGGGGAGGGACGGCTACACCTTC
CDR3 protein: CASSESGRDGYTF
D gene: NA
J gene: TRBJ1-2
clone size: NA
V gene: TRBV2

CDR3 DNA: TGTGCCAGCAGCCTCCCGTGGGGAGCGGGAACAGATACGCAGTATTTT
CDR3 protein: CASSLPWGAGTDTQYF
D gene: TRBD2
J gene: TRBJ2-3
clone size: NA
V gene: TRBV28

CDR3 DNA: TGTGCCAGCAGCTTGGTTGCAGATCCTGGCTACACCTTC
CDR3 protein: CASSLVADPGYTF
D gene: NA
J gene: TRBJ1-2
clone size: few
V gene: TRBV5-4

CDR3 DNA: TGTGCCAGTACCCGAGGCTGGCAGCCCTATGGCTACACCTTC
CDR3 protein: CASTRGWQPYGYTF
D gene: NA
J gene: TRBJ1-2
clone size: NA
V gene: TRBV19

CDR3 DNA: TGCGCCAGCAGCCAAGTGGGCGGGAGGGCCAGTGAGACCCAGTACTTC
CDR3 protein: CASSQVGGRASETQYF
D gene: TRBD2
J gene: TRBJ2-5
clone size: NA
V gene: TRBV4-1

CDR3 DNA: TGTGCCAGCAGTCCAGCACAGGGAGCTGGAAACACCATATATTTT
CDR3 protein: CASSPAQGAGNTIYF
D gene: NA
J gene: TRBJ1-3
clone size: NA
V gene: TRBV28

CDR3 DNA: TGTGCCAGCAGCTTCACCGGGACCGGGGAGCTGTTTTTT
CDR3 protein: CASSFTGTGELFF
D gene: NA
J gene: TRBJ2-2
clone size: once
V gene: TRBV11-2

CDR3 DNA: TGTGCCAGTAGTCAGCCGGGATCAAAACTCGAGCAGTACTTC
CDR3 protein: CASSQPGSKLEQYF
D gene: NA
J gene: TRBJ2-7
clone size: once
V gene: TRBV19

CDR3 DNA: TGTGCCAGCAGCCCGACAGGGACGAACACCGGGGAGCTGTTTTTT
CDR3 protein: CASSPTGTNTGELFF
D gene: TRBD1
J gene: TRBJ2-2
clone size: NA
V gene: TRBV11-2

CDR3 DNA: TGTGCCAGCAGACCGGGGTTCCTCTATCAGCCCCAGCATTTT
CDR3 protein: CASRPGFLYQPQHF
D gene: NA
J gene: TRBJ1-5
clone size: once
V gene: TRBV3-1/TRBV3-2

CDR3 DNA: TGTGCCAGTAGTATAGGGCCAGGTACTAACTATGGCTACACCTTC
CDR3 protein: CASSIGPGTNYGYTF
D gene: NA
J gene: TRBJ1-2
clone size: NA
V gene: TRBV19

CDR3 DNA: TGTGCCAGCAGTGAATCGGGGGTTCCCTACGAGCAGTACTTC
CDR3 protein: CASSESGVPYEQYF
D gene: NA
J gene: TRBJ2-7
clone size: NA
V gene: TRBV6-1

CDR3 DNA: TGTGCCAGCAGCCCCACCATCAGGCAGCCACAAGAGACCCAGTACTTC
CDR3 protein: CASSPTIRQPQETQYF
D gene: NA
J gene: TRBJ2-5
clone size: NA
V gene: TRBV11-2

CDR3 DNA: TGTGCCAGCAGCCCTAGCGGGAGGGGATCAGATACGCAGTATTTT
CDR3 protein: CASSPSGRGSDTQYF
D gene: NA
J gene: TRBJ2-3
clone size: NA
V gene: TRBV21-1

CDR3 DNA: TGTGCCAGTGCGACAGGGGGCATGATAGATACGCAGTATTTT
CDR3 protein: CASATGGMIDTQYF
D gene: TRBD1
J gene: TRBJ2-3
clone size: NA
V gene: TRBV2

CDR3 DNA: TGTGCCAGCAGCGTAGTCCCCCAGGGGGTAGGCGAGCAGTACTTC
CDR3 protein: CASSVVPQGVGEQYF
D gene: TRBD1
J gene: TRBJ2-7
clone size: NA
V gene: TRBV9

CDR3 DNA: TGTGCCAGCAGTTCCCAGGACATGACCTCCTACAATGAGCAGTTCTTC
CDR3 protein: CASSSQDMTSYNEQFF
D gene: NA
J gene: TRBJ2-1
clone size: NA
V gene: TRBV27

CDR3 DNA: TGCGCCAGCGGAACGGGGGAAGGGGACTATGGCTACACCTTC
CDR3 protein: CASGTGEGDYGYTF
D gene: NA
J gene: TRBJ1-2
clone size: NA
V gene: TRBV5-1

CDR3 DNA: TGTGCCAGCAGCCGGACAGAGGGATATGGCTACACCTTC
CDR3 protein: CASSRTEGYGYTF
D gene: NA
J gene: TRBJ1-2
clone size: NA
V gene: TRBV14

CDR3 DNA: TGTGCCAGCAGCCTTAAGGTAGCGGGGCAGAACGAGCAGTACTTC
CDR3 protein: CASSLKVAGQNEQYF
D gene: TRBD2
J gene: TRBJ2-7
clone size: NA
V gene: TRBV28

CDR3 DNA: TGTGCCAGCAGGGGATTAGCGGGAGGGCCAGATGAGCAGTTCTTC
CDR3 protein: CASRGLAGGPDEQFF
D gene: TRBD2
J gene: TRBJ2-1
clone size: few
V gene: TRBV6-4

CDR3 DNA: TGCAGTGCTAAGAAGGGGTACGAGCAGTACTTC
CDR3 protein: CSAKKGYEQYF
D gene: NA
J gene: TRBJ2-7
clone size: once
V gene: TRBV20-1